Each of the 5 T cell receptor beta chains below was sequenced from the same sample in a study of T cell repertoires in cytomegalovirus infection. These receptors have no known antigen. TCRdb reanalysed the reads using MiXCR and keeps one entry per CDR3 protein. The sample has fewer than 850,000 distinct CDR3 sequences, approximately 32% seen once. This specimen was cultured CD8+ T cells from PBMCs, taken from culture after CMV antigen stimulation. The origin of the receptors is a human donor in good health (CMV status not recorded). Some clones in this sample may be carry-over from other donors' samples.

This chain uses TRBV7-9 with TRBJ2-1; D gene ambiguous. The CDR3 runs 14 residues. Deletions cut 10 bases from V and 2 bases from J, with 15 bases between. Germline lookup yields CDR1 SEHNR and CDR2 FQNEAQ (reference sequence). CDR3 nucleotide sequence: TGTGCCACCGCAAAGGAAGCTACCTACAATGAGCAGTTCTTC. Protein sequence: CATAKEATYNEQFF.

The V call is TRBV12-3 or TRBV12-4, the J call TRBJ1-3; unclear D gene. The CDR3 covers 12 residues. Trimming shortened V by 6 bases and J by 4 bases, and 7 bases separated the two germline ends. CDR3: CASSPEGNTIYF. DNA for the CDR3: TGTGCCAGCAGCCCCGAGGGAAACACCATATATTTT.

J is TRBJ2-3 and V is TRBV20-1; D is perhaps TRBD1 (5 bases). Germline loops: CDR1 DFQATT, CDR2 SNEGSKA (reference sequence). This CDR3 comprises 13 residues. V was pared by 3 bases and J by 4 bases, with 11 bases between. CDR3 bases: TGCAGTGCTAGGGGGCGCGCCTCAGATACGCAGTATTTT. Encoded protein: CSARGRASDTQYF.

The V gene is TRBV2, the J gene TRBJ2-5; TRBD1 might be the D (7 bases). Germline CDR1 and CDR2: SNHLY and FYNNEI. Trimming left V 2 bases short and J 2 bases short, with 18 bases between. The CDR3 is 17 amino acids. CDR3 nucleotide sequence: TGTGCCAGCAGTGAATTCCGACTGGCAGGGGGGCAAGAGACCCAGTACTTC. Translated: CASSEFRLAGGQETQYF.

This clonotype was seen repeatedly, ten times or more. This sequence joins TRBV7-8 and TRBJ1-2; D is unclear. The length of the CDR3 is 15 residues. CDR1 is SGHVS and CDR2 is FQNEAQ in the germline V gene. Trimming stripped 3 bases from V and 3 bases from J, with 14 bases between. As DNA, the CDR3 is TGTGCCAGCAGCTTGTACGCAGAATCGTACTATGGCTACACCTTC. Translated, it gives CASSLYAESYYGYTF.